These 15 T cell receptor beta chains originate from one sample sequenced in a study of human T cells and chemical hapten exposure. Time point defined: pre-sensitization, week 0. The treatment: therapeutic diphenylcyclopropenone sensitization with weekly scalp DPC. TCRdb reanalysed the RACE reads using MiXCR and keeps one entry per CDR3 protein. Seen here are more than 150,000 distinct CDR3 sequences, 25% to 35% observed once, and the top ten hold just under 3%. Sample: whole blood, taken in connection with sensitization to the hapten diphenylcyclopropenone (DPC). These receptors all stem from a woman aged 30 to 39 with alopecia areata. Some clones in this sample may be carry-over from other donors' samples.

The table lists this clonotype with many counts. The rearrangement links TRBV20-1 to TRBJ2-1; 10 nucleotides line up with TRBD2. Germline V gives CDR1 DFQATT, CDR2 SNEGSKA (reference sequence). V lost 6 bases, J lost 3 bases, and 23 bases stayed unmatched. CDR3 length equals 20 residues. The CDR3 bases are TGCAGTGCCACAGAGACCGGGACTAGCGAGGGTCCCGACCGCTACAATGAGCAGTTCTTC. Amino acid sequence: CSATETGTSEGPDRYNEQFF.

The chain links TRBV20-1 to TRBJ2-1, with D unclear. V lost 3 bases, J lost 13 bases, and 13 bases lay in between. The CDR3 extends over 11 amino acids. The germline V gene encodes CDR1 DFQATT and CDR2 SNEGSKA (reference sequence). DNA for the CDR3: TGCAGTGCTAGCACCACAAATAATCAGTTCTTC. This gives the protein CSASTTNNQFF.

V gene TRBV6-5 combines with J gene TRBJ1-2, with 7 bases matching TRBD1. Germline CDR1 is MNHEY and CDR2 is SVGAGI. CDR3 length equals 13 residues. V dropped 11 bases and J dropped 2; count of bases not matched to a gene: 8. The CDR3 protein is CACSPGGNYGYTF. The CDR3 region has the DNA TGTGCCTGTTCCCCAGGGGGGAACTATGGCTACACCTTC.

This clonotype was counted many times. This chain links TRBV20-1 with TRBJ2-3; D is uncertain. Trimming removed 4 bases from V and 6 bases from J, with 8 bases in between. The germline gives CDR1 DFQATT, CDR2 SNEGSKA (reference sequence). The CDR3 length is 11 residues. In DNA, the CDR3 is TGCAGTGCTATCCCATACGATACGCAGTATTTT. It specifies CSAIPYDTQYF.

The sample holds a few counts of this clonotype. This sequence joins TRBV2 and TRBJ2-3, with a tentative D call TRBD2 (6 bases). The CDR3 sequence is 13 residues long. Germline assignment: CDR1 SNHLY and CDR2 FYNNEI. V was clipped by 6 bases and J by 2 bases, with 9 bases between them. DNA of the CDR3: TGTGCCAGCAGCGGAGGGGCCACAGATACGCAGTATTTT. This codes for CASSGGATDTQYF.

The rearrangement joins TRBV7-2 to TRBJ1-4; no firm D call. This CDR3 contains 13 residues. Germline CDR1 reads SGHTA; CDR2 reads FQGNSA. Trimming took 1 base from V and 5 from J, leaving 5 bases between them. CDR3 region: CASSLVPNEKLFF. The CDR3 region has the DNA TGTGCCAGCAGCTTAGTTCCAAATGAAAAACTGTTTTTT.

The chain couples TRBV6-2 or TRBV6-3 to TRBJ2-7, with no clear D. Trimming took off 8 bases at V and 3 bases at J, with 20 bases between the two ends. In germline, CDR1 is MNHEY, CDR2 SVGEGT. The CDR3 has 15 amino acids. The CDR3 nucleotides are TGTGCCAGCCTGAGTAGTTCAGGATCACGCTACGAGCAGTACTTC. Protein: CASLSSSGSRYEQYF.

This clonotype was seen only a few times. The genes are TRBV9 and TRBJ1-4, with 7 nucleotides matching TRBD1. Per germline, CDR1 SGDLS and CDR2 YYNGEE. This CDR3 spans 15 amino acids. V lost 0 bases to trimming and J lost 8 bases; unmatched junction nucleotides: 7. The CDR3 protein is CASSVATGEDEKLFF. Here the CDR3 DNA reads TGTGCCAGCAGCGTAGCTACAGGGGAAGACGAAAAACTGTTTTTT.

V is TRBV3-1 and J is TRBJ1-3; no clear D. Germline CDR1 and CDR2: LGHDT and YNNKEL (reference sequence). V was trimmed by 4 bases and J by 4 bases, leaving 14 bases between them. The CDR3 is 15 amino acids. As DNA, the CDR3 is TGTGCCAGCAGCCCTCATTTGAGGGCCGGAAACACCATATATTTT. This gives the protein CASSPHLRAGNTIYF.

The chain combines TRBV28 with TRBJ2-7; no clear D. Germline loops: CDR1 MDHEN, CDR2 SYDVKM. V was trimmed by 5 bases and J by 4 bases, leaving 9 bases between them. This CDR3 spans 12 amino acids. CDR3 nucleotide sequence: TGTGCCAGCAGTCAGAAGGAGTACGAGCAGTACTTC. It is translated as CASSQKEYEQYF.

The V gene is TRBV18, the J gene TRBJ1-1; D not certain. Trimming pared 6 bases from V and 5 bases from J, leaving 19 bases between. The CDR3 is made up of 15 amino acids. CDR1 and CDR2 from the germline V gene are KGHSH and LQKENI. CDR3 amino acids: CASSLRESLWTEAFF. The CDR3 bases are TGTGCCAGCTCCCTCCGAGAGAGTTTATGGACTGAAGCTTTCTTT.

The rearrangement joins TRBV5-1 to TRBJ1-1, with unresolved D. This CDR3 is 15 amino acids long. Looked up from germline, CDR1 is SGHRS and CDR2 is YFSETQ. Trimming stripped 2 bases from V and 0 bases from J, with 11 bases between. CDR3 sequence reads: CASSLRTGMNTEAFF. CDR3 sequence (DNA): TGCGCCAGCAGCTTAAGGACCGGGATGAACACTGAAGCTTTCTTT.

This clonotype was seen more than once but under ten times. The chain has TRBV28 and TRBJ2-6, with D perhaps TRBD2 (5 bases). V lost 3 bases to trimming and J lost 2 bases, with 8 bases between them. The CDR3 is 15 amino acids. The germline V gene has CDR1 MDHEN and CDR2 SYDVKM. The CDR3 bases are TGTGCCAGCAGTTTCTCGAGGGCTGGGGCCAACGTCCTGACTTTC. Protein product: CASSFSRAGANVLTF.

V usage is TRBV5-4 and J usage is TRBJ1-1, with D tentatively TRBD1 (5 bases). Germline V CDR1 and CDR2: SGHNT, YYREEE (reference sequence). CDR3 length: 13 amino acids. Trimming cost V 4 bases and J 2 bases, with 9 bases left between them. The CDR3 is CASSLTANTEAFF. The DNA for the CDR3 is TGTGCCAGCAGCCTGACAGCTAACACTGAAGCTTTCTTT.

In its sample, this clonotype was seen a few times. The chain links TRBV4-3 to TRBJ1-1; D perhaps matches TRBD1 (5 bases). There are 12 residues in the CDR3. CDR1 is LGHNA, CDR2 YSLEER, per germline. Trimming pared 0 bases from V and 8 bases from J, leaving 7 bases between. CDR3 amino acids: CASSQDRTEAFF. CDR3 bases: TGCGCCAGCAGCCAAGACCGGACAGAAGCTTTCTTT.